This T cell receptor (beta chain) was sequenced for a study of vaccination and CD4 T cells after COVID-19. Study results and limitations: 304 of 307 vaccine-specific clones from convalescent patients were spike mono-reactive.

A word on this clonotype: No antigen is known for it.

Cultured CD4+ T-cell DNA underwent Oncomine TCR Beta short-read sequencing. The authors extracted genomic DNA from cultured CD4+ T cells. One entry per CDR3 protein results from TCRdb running MiXCR on the PCR reads. The sample yields approximately 12,000 distinct CDR3 sequences, roughly 38% seen once. Germline CDR1 reads SGHRS; CDR2 reads YFSETQ. V was shortened by 4 bases and J by 0 bases, with 17 bases between the two germline ends. This CDR3 region has 17 residues. Treatment reported: approximately 11-day PBMC culture with coronavirus spike peptide pools or control peptides (ViraFEST assay). The specimen was cultured CD4+ T cells from blood. V is TRBV5-1 and J is TRBJ1-3; D is unresolved. The sequence was collected from a human donor with COVID-19. The CDR3, as DNA: TGCGCCAGCAGCCCATCCTTGGGTGGTTCCTCTGGAAACACCATATATTTT. Residues: CASSPSLGGSSGNTIYF.